This TCR beta chain was observed in a study of blood T cells in healthy people across ages. It was with a sample-barcoded 5' primer and a J-beta primer mix that a second PCR of roughly 7 to 12 cycles was run. From the 5' RACE reads, TCRdb called clonotypes with MiXCR, one entry per CDR3 protein. The repertoire has some 1.6 million distinct CDR3 sequences, about 31% of them found once; the top ten carry approximately 10%. Germline V gene sequence: CDR1 MGHRA, CDR2 YSYEKL. CDR3 size: 18 residues. Trimming stripped 4 bases from V and 3 bases from J, with 19 bases between. The sequence derives from a woman in her 30s in good health. The sequenced sample was blood. The gene calls are TRBV4-1 and TRBJ2-6; perhaps D is TRBD1 or TRBD2 (6 bases each). CDR3 residues: CASSLEGGFGFGANVLTF. CDR3 in DNA: TGCGCCAGCAGCCTGGAGGGGGGTTTCGGTTTTGGGGCCAACGTCCTGACTTTC.